The 17 T cell receptor beta chains reported below all come from one sample, sequenced in a study of CD8 T cells in ankylosing spondylitis. TCRdb reanalysed the 5' RACE reads using MiXCR and keeps one entry per CDR3 protein. Of under 250,000 distinct CDR3 sequences in the sample, roughly 32% were seen once. Sequencing was done on a sample of blood, either unsorted or a sorted T cell fraction (not recorded which). These receptors originate from a male donor with ankylosing spondylitis or in good health (not recorded which).

The CDR3 DNA follows: TGCGCCAGCAGCCGAGCAGGGGCCACCTACGAGCAGTACTTC. As protein: CASSRAGATYEQYF. The J gene is TRBJ2-7, the V gene TRBV5-1; D perhaps matches TRBD1 (6 bases). V was clipped by 4 bases and J by 2 bases, with 13 bases between them. CDR3 length: 14 amino acids. Germline V gene data show CDR1 as SGHRS and CDR2 as YFSETQ.

The gene calls are TRBV12-3 or TRBV12-4 and TRBJ2-1; 12 positions match TRBD2. V dropped 4 bases and J dropped 0; count of bases not matched to a gene: 13. The CDR3 loop spans 20 amino acids. Here the CDR3 DNA reads TGTGCCAGCAGTTCCCGCCCGGGACTAGCGGGCGTTAGCTCCTACAATGAGCAGTTCTTC. Translated, it gives CASSSRPGLAGVSSYNEQFF.

This clonotype was counted many times. J is TRBJ2-3 and V is TRBV6-4; D remains ambiguous. V lost 2 bases to trimming and J lost 1 base, with 7 bases between them. Looked up from germline, CDR1 is MRHNA and CDR2 is SNTAGT. This CDR3 has 14 residues. The CDR3 DNA follows: TGTGCCAGCAGTGACGGATCCGGCACAGATACGCAGTATTTT. This sequence encodes CASSDGSGTDTQYF.

The chain uses TRBV12-3 or TRBV12-4 and TRBJ2-7; TRBD1 or TRBD2 may be the D gene (5 bases each). V lost 5 bases and J lost 6, with 20 bases in between. The CDR3 runs 15 residues. The CDR3 DNA sequence: TGTGCCAGCAGTCCCTCCTTCGACAAGGGGAGCGAGCAGTACTTC. Its translation is CASSPSFDKGSEQYF.

This clonotype showed up just a few times. The chain uses TRBV2 and TRBJ1-2; 7 nucleotides align to TRBD1. This CDR3 comprises 14 residues. Losses at the gene ends were 2 bases for V and 10 bases for J; bases not matched to a gene: 10. The germline CDR1 and CDR2 sequences are SNHLY and FYNNEI. CDR3 nucleotides: TGTGCCAGCAGTGAAAACAGGGACAGCCTAACCTACACCTTC. Translated, it gives CASSENRDSLTYTF.

This chain uses TRBV7-2 with TRBJ2-1; 12 positions agree with TRBD2. Germline CDR1 SGHTA, CDR2 FQGNSA. With 3 bases clipped from V and 5 bases from J, the junction kept 5 bases outside the gene matches. The CDR3 extends over 16 amino acids. The CDR3 is CASSFTSGGTNNEQFF. The DNA for the CDR3 is TGTGCCAGCAGCTTTACTAGCGGGGGGACAAACAATGAGCAGTTCTTC. The variable domain in full, with the rest retrieved from reference TRBV7-2 and TRBJ2-1, is GAGVSQSPSNKVTEKGKDVELRCDPISGHTALYWYRQSLGQGLEFLIYFQGNSAPDKSGLPSDRFSAERTGGSVSTLTIQRTQQEDSAVYLCASSFTSGGTNNEQFFGPGTRLTVL.

A few counts support this clonotype. The gene calls are TRBV20-1 and TRBJ2-5; weak D call: TRBD2 (6 bases). In germline, CDR1 is DFQATT, CDR2 SNEGSKA (reference sequence). V was trimmed by 5 bases and J by 2 bases, leaving 9 bases between them. This CDR3 spans 12 amino acids. CDR3 in amino acids: CSAAGLQETQYF. In DNA, the CDR3 is TGCAGTGCTGCGGGGCTTCAAGAGACCCAGTACTTC.

V and J are TRBV9 and TRBJ2-7; D unclear. The V end lost 10 bases, the J end lost 2 bases, and 16 bases lay between the germline ends. Germline V gene data show CDR1 as SGDLS and CDR2 as YYNGEE. The CDR3 has 13 residues. The CDR3: CASGPASPYEQYF. CDR3 nucleotides: TGTGCCTCCGGTCCCGCCTCGCCCTACGAGCAGTACTTC. Drawing the rest from reference TRBV9 and TRBJ2-7, the complete variable domain is DSGVTQTPKHLITATGQRVTLRCSPRSGDLSVYWYQQSLDQGLQFLIQYYNGEERAKGNILERFSAQQFPDLHSELNLSSLELGDSALYFCASGPASPYEQYFGPGTRLTVT.

The chain uses TRBV29-1 and TRBJ1-2; D unresolved. The germline gives CDR1 SQVTM, CDR2 ANQGSEA. The CDR3 is 12 amino acids. The V gene lost 3 bases and the J gene lost 7 bases, with 12 bases spanning the gap. Here the CDR3 reads CSVETGLGGYTF. CDR3 coding DNA: TGCAGCGTTGAGACGGGTTTGGGTGGCTACACCTTC.

The chain combines TRBV10-3 with TRBJ2-7; 7 bases line up with TRBD1. The CDR3 length is 16 residues. After removal of 6 bases from V and 3 bases from J, the junction contained 14 bases not matched to a gene. Germline assignment: CDR1 ENHRY and CDR2 SYGVKD. The CDR3 DNA is TGTGCCATCAGCGTTCCCCCGGGACAGACTATCTACGAGCAGTACTTC. Translated: CAISVPPGQTIYEQYF.

The V call is TRBV10-3, the J call TRBJ1-1, with D perhaps TRBD1 (5 bases). Trimming took off 0 bases at V and 7 bases at J, with 12 bases between the two ends. Germline V lookup: CDR1 ENHRY, CDR2 SYGVKD. This CDR3 comprises 14 residues. The CDR3 sequence is CAISESAGQGEAFF. CDR3 sequence (DNA): TGTGCCATCAGTGAGTCGGCAGGGCAAGGTGAAGCTTTCTTT.

This clonotype appeared once. V usage is TRBV9 and J usage is TRBJ2-3; TRBD2 might be the D (5 bases). Trimming cost V 0 bases and J 2 bases, with 10 bases left between them. Germline-derived CDR1 and CDR2 are SGDLS and YYNGEE. The CDR3 is 15 amino acids. The CDR3, as DNA: TGTGCCAGCAGCGTAGCTCCCGGGAACACAGATACGCAGTATTTT. The encoded protein is CASSVAPGNTDTQYF. Based on the CDR3 plus reference TRBV9 and TRBJ2-3, the full variable domain is DSGVTQTPKHLITATGQRVTLRCSPRSGDLSVYWYQQSLDQGLQFLIQYYNGEERAKGNILERFSAQQFPDLHSELNLSSLELGDSALYFCASSVAPGNTDTQYFGPGTRLTVL.

This clonotype was counted a few times. The V and J genes are TRBV12-3 or TRBV12-4 and TRBJ2-4; 8 nucleotides align to TRBD1. V lost 6 bases, J lost 0 bases, and 7 bases stayed unmatched. The CDR3 covers 16 residues. CDR3 amino acids: CASSPGTGPAKNIQYF. In DNA form, the CDR3 reads TGTGCCAGCAGCCCTGGGACAGGTCCAGCCAAAAACATTCAGTACTTC.

V usage is TRBV5-1 and J usage is TRBJ1-1; D unclear. V lost 0 bases and J 8 bases, leaving 14 bases between the germline ends. CDR1 and CDR2 from the germline V gene are SGHRS and YFSETQ. CDR3 length equals 14 residues. In DNA, the CDR3 is TGCGCCAGCAGCTTGGGGGTAGTGGGCGTCGAAGCTTTCTTT. Protein product: CASSLGVVGVEAFF.

The chain carries TRBV12-3 or TRBV12-4 and TRBJ1-6, with 8 nucleotides matching TRBD1. This CDR3 has 15 residues. V lost 4 bases to trimming and J lost 6 bases; unmatched junction nucleotides: 5. The CDR3 DNA sequence: TGTGCCAGCAGTTCACCGGGACAGGTTAATTCACCCCTCCACTTT. Its protein is CASSSPGQVNSPLHF.

The V gene is TRBV5-1, the J gene TRBJ1-1; no clear D gene. The CDR3 is 14 residues long. Looked up from germline, CDR1 is SGHRS and CDR2 is YFSETQ. Deletions cut 4 bases from V and 1 base from J, with 11 bases between. CDR3 amino acids: CASSQQGRNTEAFF. The CDR3 DNA is TGCGCCAGCAGCCAACAAGGCAGGAACACTGAAGCTTTCTTT.

This clonotype was recorded a few times. This chain joins TRBV9 and TRBJ1-2, with D perhaps TRBD1 (6 bases). The CDR3 length is 12 residues. The germline CDR1 and CDR2 sequences are SGDLS and YYNGEE. Trimming took 3 bases from V and 8 from J, leaving 11 bases between them. The CDR3: CASSGTGTGYTF. In nucleotides, the CDR3 is TGTGCCAGCAGCGGTACAGGGACCGGCTACACCTTC.